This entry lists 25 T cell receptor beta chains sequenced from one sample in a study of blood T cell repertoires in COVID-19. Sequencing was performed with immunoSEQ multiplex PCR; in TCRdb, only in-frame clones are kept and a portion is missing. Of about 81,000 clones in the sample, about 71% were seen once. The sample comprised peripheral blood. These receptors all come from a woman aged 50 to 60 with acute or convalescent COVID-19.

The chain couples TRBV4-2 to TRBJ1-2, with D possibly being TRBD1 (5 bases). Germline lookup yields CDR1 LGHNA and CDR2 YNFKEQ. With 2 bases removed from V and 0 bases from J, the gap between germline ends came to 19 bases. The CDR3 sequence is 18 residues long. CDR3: CASSQTYRGGSSNYGYTF. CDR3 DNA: TGTGCCAGCAGCCAAACTTACCGCGGGGGGTCCTCTAACTATGGCTACACCTTC.

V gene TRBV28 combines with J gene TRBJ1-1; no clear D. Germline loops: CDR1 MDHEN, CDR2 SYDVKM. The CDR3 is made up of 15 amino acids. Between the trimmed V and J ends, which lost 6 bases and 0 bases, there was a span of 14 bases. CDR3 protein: CASRGRTGMNTEAFF. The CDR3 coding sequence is TGTGCCAGCAGGGGCCGGACGGGAATGAACACTGAAGCTTTCTTT.

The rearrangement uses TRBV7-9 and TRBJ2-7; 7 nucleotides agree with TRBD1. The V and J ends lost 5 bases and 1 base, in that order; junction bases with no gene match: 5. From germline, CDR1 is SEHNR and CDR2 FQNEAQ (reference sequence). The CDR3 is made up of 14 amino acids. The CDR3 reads CASSLRQGSYEQYF. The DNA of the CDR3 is TGTGCCAGCAGCCTAAGACAGGGTTCCTACGAGCAGTACTTC.

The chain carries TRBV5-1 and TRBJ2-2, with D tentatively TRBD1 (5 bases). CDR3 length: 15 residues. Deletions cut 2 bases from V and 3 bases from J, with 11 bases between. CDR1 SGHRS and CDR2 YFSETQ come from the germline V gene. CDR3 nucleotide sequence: TGCGCCAGCAGCTTCAGCAGGGTCCACACCGGGGAGCTGTTTTTT. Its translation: CASSFSRVHTGELFF.

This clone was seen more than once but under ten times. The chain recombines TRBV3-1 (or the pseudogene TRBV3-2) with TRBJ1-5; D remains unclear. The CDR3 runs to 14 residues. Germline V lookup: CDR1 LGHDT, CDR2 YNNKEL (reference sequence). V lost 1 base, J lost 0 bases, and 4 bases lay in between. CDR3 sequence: CASSQAVSNQPQHF. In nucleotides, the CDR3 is TGTGCCAGCAGCCAAGCGGTTAGCAATCAGCCCCAGCATTTT.

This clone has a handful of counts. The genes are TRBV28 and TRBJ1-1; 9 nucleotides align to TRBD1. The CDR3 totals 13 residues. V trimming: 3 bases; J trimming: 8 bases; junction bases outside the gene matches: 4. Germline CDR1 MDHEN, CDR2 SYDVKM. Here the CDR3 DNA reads TGTGCCAGCAGTTTCGGGACAGGGTTGGAAGCTTTCTTT. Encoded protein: CASSFGTGLEAFF.

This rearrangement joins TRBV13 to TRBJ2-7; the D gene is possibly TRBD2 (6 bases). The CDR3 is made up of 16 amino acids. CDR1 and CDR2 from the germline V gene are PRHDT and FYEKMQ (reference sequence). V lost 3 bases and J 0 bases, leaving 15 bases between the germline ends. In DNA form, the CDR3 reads TGTGCCAGCAGCTTCGGTGTAGCGGTGAGCTCCTACGAGCAGTACTTC. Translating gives CASSFGVAVSSYEQYF.

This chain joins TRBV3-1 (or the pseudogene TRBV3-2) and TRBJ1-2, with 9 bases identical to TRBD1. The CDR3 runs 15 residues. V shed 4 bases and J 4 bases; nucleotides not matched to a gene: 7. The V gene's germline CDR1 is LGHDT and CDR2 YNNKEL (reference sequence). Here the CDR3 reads CASSPEDRGGYGYTF. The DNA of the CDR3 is TGTGCCAGCAGCCCTGAGGACAGGGGCGGCTATGGCTACACCTTC.

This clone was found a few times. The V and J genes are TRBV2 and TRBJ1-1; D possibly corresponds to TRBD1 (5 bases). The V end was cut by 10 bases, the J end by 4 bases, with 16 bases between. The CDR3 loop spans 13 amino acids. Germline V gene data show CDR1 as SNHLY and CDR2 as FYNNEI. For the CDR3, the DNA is TGTGCCATCGGGGGGGGTAGGAGCACTGAAGCTTTCTTT. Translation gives CAIGGGRSTEAFF.

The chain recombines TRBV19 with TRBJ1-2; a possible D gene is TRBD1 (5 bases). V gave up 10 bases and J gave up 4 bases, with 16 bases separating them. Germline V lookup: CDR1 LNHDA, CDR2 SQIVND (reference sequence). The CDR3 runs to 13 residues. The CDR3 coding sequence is TGTGCCATCTACCCAGGGCAGGGCTATGGCTACACCTTC. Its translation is CAIYPGQGYGYTF.

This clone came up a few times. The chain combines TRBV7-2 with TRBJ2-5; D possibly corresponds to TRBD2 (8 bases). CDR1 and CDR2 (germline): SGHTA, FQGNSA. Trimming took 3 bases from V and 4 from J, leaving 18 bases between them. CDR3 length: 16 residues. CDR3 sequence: CASSFYGQAGGETQYF. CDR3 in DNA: TGTGCCAGCAGCTTCTACGGACAGGCGGGGGGAGAGACCCAGTACTTC.

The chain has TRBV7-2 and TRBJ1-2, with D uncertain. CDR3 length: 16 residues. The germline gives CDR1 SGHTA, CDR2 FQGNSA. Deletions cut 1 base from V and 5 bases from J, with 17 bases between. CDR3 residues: CASSLGGGVPTYGYTF. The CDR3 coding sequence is TGTGCCAGCAGCTTAGGCGGCGGGGTGCCAACTTATGGCTACACCTTC.

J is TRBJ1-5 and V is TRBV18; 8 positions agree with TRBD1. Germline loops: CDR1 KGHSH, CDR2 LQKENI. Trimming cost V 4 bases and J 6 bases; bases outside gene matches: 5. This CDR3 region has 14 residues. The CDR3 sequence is CASSLGQGLQPQHF. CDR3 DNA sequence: TGTGCCAGCTCACTCGGACAGGGCCTTCAGCCCCAGCATTTT.

CDR3 protein: CASSDLDRGVTEAFF. Here the CDR3 DNA reads TGCGCCAGCAGTGACCTGGACAGGGGAGTCACTGAAGCTTTCTTT. The chain employs TRBV10-1 and TRBJ1-1, with 9 bases identical to TRBD1. From germline, CDR1 is WNHNN and CDR2 SYGVQD (reference sequence). V was pared by 3 bases and J by 4 bases, with 6 bases of the junction left unmatched. The CDR3 runs 15 residues.

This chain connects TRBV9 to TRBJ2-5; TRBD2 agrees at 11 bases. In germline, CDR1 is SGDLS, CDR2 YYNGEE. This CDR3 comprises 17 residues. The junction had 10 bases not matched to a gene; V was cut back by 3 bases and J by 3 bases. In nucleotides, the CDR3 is TGTGCCAGCAGCGGACCCCTAGCGGGGGGAGGTAAAGAGACCCAGTACTTC. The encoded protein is CASSGPLAGGGKETQYF.

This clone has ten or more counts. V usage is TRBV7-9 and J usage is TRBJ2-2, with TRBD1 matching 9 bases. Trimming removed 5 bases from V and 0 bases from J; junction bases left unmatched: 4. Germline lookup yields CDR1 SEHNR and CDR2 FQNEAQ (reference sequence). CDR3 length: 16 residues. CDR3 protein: CASSRRQGANTGELFF. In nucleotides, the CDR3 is TGTGCCAGCAGCCGCCGACAGGGGGCGAACACCGGGGAGCTGTTTTTT.

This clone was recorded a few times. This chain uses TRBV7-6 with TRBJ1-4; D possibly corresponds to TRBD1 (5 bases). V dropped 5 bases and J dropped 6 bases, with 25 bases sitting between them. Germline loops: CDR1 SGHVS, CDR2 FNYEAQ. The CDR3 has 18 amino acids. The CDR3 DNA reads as TGTGCCAGCAGCCCTCGAGGGACTCAAACAAAACGGGATGAAAAACTGTTTTTT. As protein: CASSPRGTQTKRDEKLFF.

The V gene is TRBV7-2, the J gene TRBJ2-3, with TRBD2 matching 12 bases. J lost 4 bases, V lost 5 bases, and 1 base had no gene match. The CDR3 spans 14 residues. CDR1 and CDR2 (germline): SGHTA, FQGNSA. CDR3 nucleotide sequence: TGTGCCAGCAGCGGACTAGCGGGGCCAGATACGCAGTATTTT. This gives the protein CASSGLAGPDTQYF.

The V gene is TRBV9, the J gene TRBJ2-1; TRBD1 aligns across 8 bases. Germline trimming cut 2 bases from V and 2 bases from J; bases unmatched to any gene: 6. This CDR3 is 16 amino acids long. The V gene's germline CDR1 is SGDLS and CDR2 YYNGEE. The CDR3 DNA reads TGTGCCAGCAGCGTTGTGGTGACAGGGGCCTACAATGAGCAGTTCTTC. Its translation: CASSVVVTGAYNEQFF.

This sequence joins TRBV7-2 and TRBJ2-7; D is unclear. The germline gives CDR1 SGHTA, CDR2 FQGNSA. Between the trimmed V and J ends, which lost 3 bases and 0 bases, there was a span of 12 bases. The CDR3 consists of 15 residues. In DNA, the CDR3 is TGTGCCAGCAGCTTCGCAGAGGATAGCTCCTACGAGCAGTACTTC. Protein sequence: CASSFAEDSSYEQYF. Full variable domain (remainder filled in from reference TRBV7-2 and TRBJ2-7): GAGVSQSPSNKVTEKGKDVELRCDPISGHTALYWYRQSLGQGLEFLIYFQGNSAPDKSGLPSDRFSAERTGGSVSTLTIQRTQQEDSAVYLCASSFAEDSSYEQYFGPGTRLTVT.

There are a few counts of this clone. The CDR3 spells CASSPTGSYGYTF. CDR3 bases: TGTGCCAGCAGCCCGACAGGATCCTATGGCTACACCTTC. This chain uses TRBV12-3 or TRBV12-4 with TRBJ1-2; D is perhaps TRBD1 (6 bases). The length of the CDR3 is 13 residues. Trimming took off 6 bases at V and 4 bases at J, with 12 bases between the two ends.

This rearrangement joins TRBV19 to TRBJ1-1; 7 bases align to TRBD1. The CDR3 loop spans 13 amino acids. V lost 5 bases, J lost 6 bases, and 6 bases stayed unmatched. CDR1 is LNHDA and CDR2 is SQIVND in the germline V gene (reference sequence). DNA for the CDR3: TGTGCCAGTAGTCCACAGGGGTACCCTGAAGCTTTCTTT. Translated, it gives CASSPQGYPEAFF.

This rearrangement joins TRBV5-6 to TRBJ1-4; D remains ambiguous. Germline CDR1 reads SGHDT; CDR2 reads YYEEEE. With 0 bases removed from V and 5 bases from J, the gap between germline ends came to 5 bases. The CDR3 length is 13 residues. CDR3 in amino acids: CASSLVQNEKLFF. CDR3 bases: TGTGCCAGCAGCTTGGTCCAGAATGAAAAACTGTTTTTT.

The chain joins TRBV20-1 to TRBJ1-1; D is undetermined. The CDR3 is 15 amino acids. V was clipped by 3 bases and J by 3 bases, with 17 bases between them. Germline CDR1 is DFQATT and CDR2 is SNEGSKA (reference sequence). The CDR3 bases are TGCAGTGCTAGTGGGCGACGGGTATGGTACACTGAAGCTTTCTTT. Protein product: CSASGRRVWYTEAFF.

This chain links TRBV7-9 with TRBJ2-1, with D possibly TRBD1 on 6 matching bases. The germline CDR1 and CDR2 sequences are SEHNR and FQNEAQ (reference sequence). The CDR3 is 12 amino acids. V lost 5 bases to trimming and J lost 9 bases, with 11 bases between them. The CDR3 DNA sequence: TGTGCCAGCAGCCCACAGGGAACTGAGCAGTTCTTC. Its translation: CASSPQGTEQFF.